This T cell receptor beta chain was obtained from a study of blood T cell repertoires in COVID-19. Study summary: The study drew acute and convalescent COVID-19 samples from the United States, Italy and Spain. PBMCs, B-cell-depleted T cells, or T cells provided the cDNA or gDNA that made up the material.

To note about this clone: One junction end disagrees with the germline gene, perhaps due to a read error.

This CDR3 has 12 amino acids. Germline V gives CDR1 MDHEN, CDR2 SYDVKM. Authors' analysis steps: Amplification of reference gene primers was used by the study to estimate nucleated cell counts. The data were produced by immunoSEQ multiplex PCR, yet TCRdb's version contains in-frame clones alone and is incomplete. V and J calls plus clone size are reproduced from that table; the DNA served to infer D and trimming. The table has approximately 180,000 clones, about 89% seen once; the top ten hold just under 2.5%. Sample: peripheral blood. This TCR was sampled from a man between 35 and 55 years old with active or convalescent COVID-19. The rearrangement uses TRBV28 and TRBJ1-2, with D maybe TRBD1 (5 bases). CDR3 loop: CASSGGTAGGAF. The DNA of the CDR3 is TGTGCCAGCAGTGGGGGGACGGCTGGAGGCGCCTTC.